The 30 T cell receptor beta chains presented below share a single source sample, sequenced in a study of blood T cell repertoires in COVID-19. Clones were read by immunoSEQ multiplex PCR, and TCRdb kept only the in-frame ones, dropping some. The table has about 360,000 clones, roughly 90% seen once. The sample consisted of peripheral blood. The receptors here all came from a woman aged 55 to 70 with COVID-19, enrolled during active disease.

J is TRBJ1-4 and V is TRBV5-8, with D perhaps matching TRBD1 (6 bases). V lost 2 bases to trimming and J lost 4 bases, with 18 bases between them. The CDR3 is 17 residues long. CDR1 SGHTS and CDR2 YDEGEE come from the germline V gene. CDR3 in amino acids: CASSFGIQGAVNEKLFF. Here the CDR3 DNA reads TGTGCCAGCAGCTTTGGTATACAGGGAGCGGTTAATGAAAAACTGTTTTTT.

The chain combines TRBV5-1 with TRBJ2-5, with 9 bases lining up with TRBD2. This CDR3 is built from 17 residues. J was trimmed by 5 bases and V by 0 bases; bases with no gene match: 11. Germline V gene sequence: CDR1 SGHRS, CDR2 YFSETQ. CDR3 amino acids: CASSLGVAGGLVETQYF. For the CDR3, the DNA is TGCGCCAGCAGCTTGGGTGTGGCGGGGGGGCTTGTGGAGACCCAGTACTTC.

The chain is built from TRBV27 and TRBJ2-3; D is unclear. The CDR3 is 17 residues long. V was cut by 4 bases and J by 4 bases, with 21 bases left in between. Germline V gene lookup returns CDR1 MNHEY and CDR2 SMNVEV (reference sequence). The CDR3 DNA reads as TGTGCCAGCAGTTCGACCCTCCTGACATTAAGGCCAGATACGCAGTATTTT. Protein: CASSSTLLTLRPDTQYF.

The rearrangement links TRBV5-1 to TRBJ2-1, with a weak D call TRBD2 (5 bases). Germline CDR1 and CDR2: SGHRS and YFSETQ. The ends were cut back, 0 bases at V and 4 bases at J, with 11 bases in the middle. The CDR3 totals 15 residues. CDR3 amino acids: CASSLAAGPYNEQFF. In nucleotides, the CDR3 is TGCGCCAGCAGCTTGGCGGCGGGCCCTTACAATGAGCAGTTCTTC. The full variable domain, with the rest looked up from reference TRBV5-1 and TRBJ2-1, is KAGVTQTPRYLIKTRGQQVTLSCSPISGHRSVSWYQQTPGQGLQFLFEYFSETQRNKGNFPGRFSGRQFSNSRSEMNVSTLELGDSALYLCASSLAAGPYNEQFFGPGTRLTVL.

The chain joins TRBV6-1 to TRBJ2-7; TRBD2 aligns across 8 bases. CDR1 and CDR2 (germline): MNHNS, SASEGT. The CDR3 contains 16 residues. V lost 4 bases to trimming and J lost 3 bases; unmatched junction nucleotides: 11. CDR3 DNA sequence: TGTGCCAGCAGTGCAGCGAAGCGGGGGAACGGCTACGAGCAGTACTTC. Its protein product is CASSAAKRGNGYEQYF.

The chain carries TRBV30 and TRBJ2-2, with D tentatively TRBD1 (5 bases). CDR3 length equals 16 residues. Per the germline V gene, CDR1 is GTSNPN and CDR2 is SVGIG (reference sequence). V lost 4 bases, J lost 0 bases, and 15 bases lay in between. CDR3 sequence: CAWTAWTLSNTGELFF. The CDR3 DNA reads TGTGCCTGGACCGCCTGGACACTATCGAACACCGGGGAGCTGTTTTTT.

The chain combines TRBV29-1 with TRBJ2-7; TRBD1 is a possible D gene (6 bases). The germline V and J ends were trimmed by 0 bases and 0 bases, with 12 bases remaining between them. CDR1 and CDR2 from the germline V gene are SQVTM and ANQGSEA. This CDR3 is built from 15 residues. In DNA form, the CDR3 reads TGCAGCGTTGAAGATAAAACAGGGAGCTCCTACGAGCAGTACTTC. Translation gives CSVEDKTGSSYEQYF.

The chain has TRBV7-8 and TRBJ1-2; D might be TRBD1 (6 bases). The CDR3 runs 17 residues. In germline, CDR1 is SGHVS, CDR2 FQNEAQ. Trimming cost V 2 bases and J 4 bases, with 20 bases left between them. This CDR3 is CASSLPERTVTVYGYTF. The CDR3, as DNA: TGTGCCAGCAGCTTACCTGAGAGGACAGTTACCGTCTATGGCTACACCTTC.

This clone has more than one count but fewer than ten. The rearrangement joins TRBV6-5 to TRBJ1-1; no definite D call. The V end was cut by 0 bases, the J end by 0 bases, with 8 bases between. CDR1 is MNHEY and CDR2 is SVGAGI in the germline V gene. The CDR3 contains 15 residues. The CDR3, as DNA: TGTGCCAGCAGTTACTCGGGCATCTTGAACACTGAAGCTTTCTTT. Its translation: CASSYSGILNTEAFF.

The CDR3 DNA follows: TGTGCCAGCAGCTTAGACGCGTCACAGGAGACCCAGTACTTC. Translated, it gives CASSLDASQETQYF. The chain recombines TRBV11-3 with TRBJ2-5; D is unresolved. Germline CDR1 is SGHNT and CDR2 is YENEEA. V was pared by 0 bases and J by 5 bases, with 10 bases between. This CDR3 comprises 14 residues.

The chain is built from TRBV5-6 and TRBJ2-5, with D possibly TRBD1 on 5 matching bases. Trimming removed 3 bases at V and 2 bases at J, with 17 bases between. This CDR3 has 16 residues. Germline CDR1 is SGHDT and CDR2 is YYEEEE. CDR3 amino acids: CASSSTEIMPQETQYF. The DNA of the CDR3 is TGTGCCAGCAGCTCGACAGAAATCATGCCGCAAGAGACCCAGTACTTC.

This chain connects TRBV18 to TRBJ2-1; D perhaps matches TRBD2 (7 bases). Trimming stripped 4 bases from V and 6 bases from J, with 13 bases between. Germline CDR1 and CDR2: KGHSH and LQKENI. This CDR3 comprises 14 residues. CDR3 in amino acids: CASSQSGGANEQFF. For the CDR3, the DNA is TGTGCCAGCTCACAGAGTGGGGGGGCCAATGAGCAGTTCTTC.

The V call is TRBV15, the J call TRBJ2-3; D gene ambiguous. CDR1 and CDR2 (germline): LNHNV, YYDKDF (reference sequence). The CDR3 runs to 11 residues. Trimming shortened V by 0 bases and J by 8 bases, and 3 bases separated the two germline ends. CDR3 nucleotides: TGTGCCACCAGCAGAGACCTTACGCAGTATTTT. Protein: CATSRDLTQYF.

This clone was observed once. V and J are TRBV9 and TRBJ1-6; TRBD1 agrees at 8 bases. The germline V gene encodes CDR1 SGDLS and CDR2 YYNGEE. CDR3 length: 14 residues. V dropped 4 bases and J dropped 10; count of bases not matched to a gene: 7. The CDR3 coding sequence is TGTGCCAGCAGCACTGGACAGGGAGACTCACCCCTCCACTTT. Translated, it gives CASSTGQGDSPLHF. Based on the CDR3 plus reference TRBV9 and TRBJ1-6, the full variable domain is DSGVTQTPKHLITATGQRVTLRCSPRSGDLSVYWYQQSLDQGLQFLIQYYNGEERAKGNILERFSAQQFPDLHSELNLSSLELGDSALYFCASSTGQGDSPLHFGNGTRLTVT.

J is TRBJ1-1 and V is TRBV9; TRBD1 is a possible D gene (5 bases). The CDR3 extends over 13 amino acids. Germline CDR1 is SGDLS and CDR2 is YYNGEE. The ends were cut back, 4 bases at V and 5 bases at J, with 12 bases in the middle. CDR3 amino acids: CASSQGGGTEAFF. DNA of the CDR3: TGTGCCAGCAGCCAGGGCGGGGGGACTGAAGCTTTCTTT.

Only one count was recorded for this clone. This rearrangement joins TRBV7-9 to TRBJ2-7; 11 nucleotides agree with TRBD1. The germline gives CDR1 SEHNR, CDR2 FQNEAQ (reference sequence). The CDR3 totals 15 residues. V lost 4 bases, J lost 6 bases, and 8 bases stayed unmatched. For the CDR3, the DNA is TGTGCCAGCAGCTCCTATTCCGGGACAGGGGGCGAGCAGTACTTC. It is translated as CASSSYSGTGGEQYF.

The DNA of the CDR3 is TGTGCCAGCAGCGTTAACTACGAGCAGTACTTC. Its translation: CASSVNYEQYF. This chain links TRBV12-3 or TRBV12-4 with TRBJ2-7; D remains ambiguous. The CDR3 runs 11 residues. Trimming removed 6 bases at V and 3 bases at J, with 6 bases between.

In nucleotides, the CDR3 is TGTGCCAGCAAACCCAGCGGGGGGGCCGAGGTGCAGTATTTT. The encoded protein is CASKPSGGAEVQYF. The chain couples TRBV9 to TRBJ2-3, with 10 bases that match TRBD2. The CDR3 has 14 amino acids. Germline loops: CDR1 SGDLS, CDR2 YYNGEE. V lost 6 bases to trimming and J lost 11 bases; unmatched junction nucleotides: 12.

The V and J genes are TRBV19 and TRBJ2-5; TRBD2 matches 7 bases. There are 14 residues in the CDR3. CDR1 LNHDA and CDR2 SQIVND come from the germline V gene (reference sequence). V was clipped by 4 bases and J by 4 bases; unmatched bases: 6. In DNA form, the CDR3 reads TGTGCCAGTAGTACTTTGGGGAGGGCAGAGACCCAGTACTTC. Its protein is CASSTLGRAETQYF.

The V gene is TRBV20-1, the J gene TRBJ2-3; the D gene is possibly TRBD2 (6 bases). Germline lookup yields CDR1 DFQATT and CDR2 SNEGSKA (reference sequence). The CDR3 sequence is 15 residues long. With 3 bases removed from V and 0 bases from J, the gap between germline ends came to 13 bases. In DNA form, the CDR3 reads TGCAGTGCTAGTTCTCGGAGGGAGAGCACAGATACGCAGTATTTT. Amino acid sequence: CSASSRRESTDTQYF.

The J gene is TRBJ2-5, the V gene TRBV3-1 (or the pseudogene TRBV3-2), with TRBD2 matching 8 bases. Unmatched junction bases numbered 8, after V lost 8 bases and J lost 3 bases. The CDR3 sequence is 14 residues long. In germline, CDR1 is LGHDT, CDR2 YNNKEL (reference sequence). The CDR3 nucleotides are TGTGCCAGCTCTCACGCCGGGGGGGAAGAGACCCAGTACTTC. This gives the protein CASSHAGGEETQYF.

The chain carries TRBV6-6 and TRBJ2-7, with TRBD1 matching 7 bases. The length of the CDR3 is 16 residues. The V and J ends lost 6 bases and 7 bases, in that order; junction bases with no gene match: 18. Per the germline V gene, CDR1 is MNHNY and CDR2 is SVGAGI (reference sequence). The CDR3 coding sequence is TGTGCCAGCAGAAATACCGGGTCAGGGGGTCCTGAAGAGCAGTACTTC. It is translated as CASRNTGSGGPEEQYF.

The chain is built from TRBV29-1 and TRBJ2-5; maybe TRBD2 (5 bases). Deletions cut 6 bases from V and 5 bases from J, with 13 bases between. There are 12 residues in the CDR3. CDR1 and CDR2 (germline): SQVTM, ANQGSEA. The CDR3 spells CSVSRGSETQYF. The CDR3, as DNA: TGCAGCGTCTCCCGGGGTTCGGAGACCCAGTACTTC.

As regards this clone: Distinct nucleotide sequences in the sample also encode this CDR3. The CDR3 here is CASSSGQGTDTQYF. The DNA for the CDR3 is TGTGCCAGCAGCTCTGGACAGGGGACAGATACGCAGTATTTT. The chain has TRBV7-3 and TRBJ2-3, with 9 bases that match TRBD1. J was trimmed by 3 bases and V by 4 bases; bases with no gene match: 2. From germline, CDR1 is SGHTA and CDR2 FQGTGA. The CDR3 sequence is 14 residues long.

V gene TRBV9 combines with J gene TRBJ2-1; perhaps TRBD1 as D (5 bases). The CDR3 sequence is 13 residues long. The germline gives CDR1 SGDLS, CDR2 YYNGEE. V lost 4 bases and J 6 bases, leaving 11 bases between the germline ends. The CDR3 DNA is TGTGCCAGCAGCCCGATGGGGCTCAATGAGCAGTTCTTC. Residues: CASSPMGLNEQFF.

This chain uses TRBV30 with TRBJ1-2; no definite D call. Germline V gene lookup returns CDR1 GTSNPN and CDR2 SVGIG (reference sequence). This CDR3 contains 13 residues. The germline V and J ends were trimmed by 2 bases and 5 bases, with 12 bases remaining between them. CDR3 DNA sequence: TGTGCCTGGAGTTTTGGAGGAAGTTATGGCTACACCTTC. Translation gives CAWSFGGSYGYTF. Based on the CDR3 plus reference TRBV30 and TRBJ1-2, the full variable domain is SQTIHQWPATLVQPVGSPLSLECTVEGTSNPNLYWYRQAAGRGLQLLFYSVGIGQISSEVPQNLSASRPQDRQFILSSKKLLLSDSGFYLCAWSFGGSYGYTFGSGTRLTVV.

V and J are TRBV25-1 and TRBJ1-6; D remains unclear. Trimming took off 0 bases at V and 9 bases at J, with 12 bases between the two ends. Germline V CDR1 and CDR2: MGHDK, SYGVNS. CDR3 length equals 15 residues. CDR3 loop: CASSEYPGFFSPLHF. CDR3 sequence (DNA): TGTGCCAGCAGTGAATACCCGGGGTTCTTTTCACCCCTCCACTTT.

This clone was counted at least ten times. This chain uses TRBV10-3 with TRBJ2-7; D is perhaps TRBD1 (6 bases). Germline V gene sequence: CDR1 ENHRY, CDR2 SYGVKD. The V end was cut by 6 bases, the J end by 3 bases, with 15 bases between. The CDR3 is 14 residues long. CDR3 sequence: CAISRAGDSYEQYF. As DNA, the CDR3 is TGTGCCATCAGCCGGGCAGGGGATAGCTACGAGCAGTACTTC.

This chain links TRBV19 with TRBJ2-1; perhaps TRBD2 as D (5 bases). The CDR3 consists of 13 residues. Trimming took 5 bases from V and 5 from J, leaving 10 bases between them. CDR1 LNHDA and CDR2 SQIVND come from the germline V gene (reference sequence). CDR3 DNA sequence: TGTGCCAGTAGTTTGAGAGGGCACAATGAGCAGTTCTTC. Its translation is CASSLRGHNEQFF.

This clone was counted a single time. Here the CDR3 reads CARLQRGYTDTQYF. The CDR3 DNA is TGCGCCAGACTACAGCGGGGGTACACAGATACGCAGTATTTT. This chain joins TRBV10-1 and TRBJ2-3, with TRBD2 identical over 8 bases. V shed 9 bases, J shed 2 bases, and the junction held 7 bases outside the gene matches. Germline V CDR1 and CDR2: WNHNN, SYGVQD (reference sequence). The CDR3 sequence is 14 residues long.